The subject of this entry is one T cell receptor (beta chain). Libraries were prepared by immunoSEQ multiplex PCR; TCRdb keeps only in-frame clonotypes and omits some of them. The sample includes some 68,000 clones, more than 85% of them seen just once. Unexposed donor CD4+ T cells date from about 2011-2018, before the COVID-19 pandemic. The sample belongs to a study of CD4 T cells in relation to SARS-CoV-2 and coronaviruses. Whole-study context: The HLA restriction of the shared crossreactive spike epitopes was mapped.

This CDR3 comprises 14 residues. V shed 4 bases and J shed 8 bases, with 18 bases lying between them. CDR1 and CDR2 (germline): SGHRS, YFSETQ. What was sequenced was naive CD4+ T cells from PBMCs. The subset was: naive CD4+ T cells isolated by negative enrichment. The rearrangement joins TRBV5-1 to TRBJ1-2; D perhaps matches TRBD1 (5 bases). This clonotype was obtained from a human donor in good health. The CDR3 is CASSISRGLEGYTF. The DNA of the CDR3 is TGCGCCAGCAGCATCTCCCGGGGGTTGGAGGGCTACACCTTC. Full variable domain (remainder filled in from reference TRBV5-1 and TRBJ1-2): KAGVTQTPRYLIKTRGQQVTLSCSPISGHRSVSWYQQTPGQGLQFLFEYFSETQRNKGNFPGRFSGRQFSNSRSEMNVSTLELGDSALYLCASSISRGLEGYTFGSGTRLTVV.